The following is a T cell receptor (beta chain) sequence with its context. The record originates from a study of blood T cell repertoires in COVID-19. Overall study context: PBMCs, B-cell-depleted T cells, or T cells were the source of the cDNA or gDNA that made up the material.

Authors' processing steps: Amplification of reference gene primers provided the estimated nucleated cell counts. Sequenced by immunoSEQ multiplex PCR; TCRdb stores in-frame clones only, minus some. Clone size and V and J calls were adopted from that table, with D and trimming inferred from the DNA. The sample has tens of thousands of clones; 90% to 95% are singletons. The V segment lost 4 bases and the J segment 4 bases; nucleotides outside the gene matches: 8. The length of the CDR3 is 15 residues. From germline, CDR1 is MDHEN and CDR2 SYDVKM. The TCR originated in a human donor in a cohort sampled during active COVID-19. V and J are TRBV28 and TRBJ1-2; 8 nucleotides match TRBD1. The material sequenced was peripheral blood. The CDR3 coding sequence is TGTGCCAGCAGTTCCCCGGGACAGGTTTTCTATGGCTACACCTTC. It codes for CASSSPGQVFYGYTF.